This T cell receptor beta chain was profiled in a study of T cells in Graves' hyperthyroidism and ophthalmopathy. The CDR3 spans 13 residues. V shed 5 bases and J 6 bases; nucleotides not matched to a gene: 5. Investigators excluded patients with uncontrolled infection, other autoimmune disease, pregnancy or lactation. Regarding the study as a whole: Most clonotypes expanded in thyroid above 0.001 were likewise present in blood. The model predicted ophthalmopathy a median roughly 6.5 months before onset.

Authors of the study amplified TCR beta CDR3 regions from RNA transcripts. The TCR CDR3 first-round RT-PCR relied on the HTBI primer set. One entry per CDR3 protein, called by TCRdb with MiXCR from the multiplex PCR reads. The table has hundreds of thousands of distinct CDR3 sequences, roughly 15% seen once; the top ten hold around 13%. This clonotype was seen many times. The antigen is undetermined. The sequence came from a young man with Graves' ophthalmopathy. The rearrangement joins TRBV12-3 or TRBV12-4 to TRBJ2-7; 9 positions match TRBD1. The sequenced sample was blood. The CDR3 DNA reads as TGTGCCAGCAGTACCGGGACAGGGCTCGAGCAGTACTTC. This sequence encodes CASSTGTGLEQYF.